The rows below give T cell receptor beta chains drawn from one sample of a study of blood T cell repertoires in COVID-19. The repertoire was sequenced with immunoSEQ multiplex PCR; TCRdb's copy has only in-frame clones and lacks some. The table has around 260,000 clones, 83% seen once; the top ten hold roughly 10%. The sample was peripheral blood. Receptors originate from a woman aged 50 to 60 who had recovered from COVID-19. Each CDR3 is given with its conserved first and last residue. D genes are given only for firm matches. Clone sizes are given selectively: once, few, many, or a class where the clone is expanded.

CASSPRGGGATGELFF,TGTGCCAGCAGCCCCCGAGGCGGGGGGGCCACCGGGGAGCTGTTTTTT,TRBJ2-2,TRBD2,NA,TRBV3-1/TRBV3-2
CASSLTGTGMSNYGYTF,TGTGCCAGCAGCTTAACCGGGACAGGGATGAGCAACTATGGCTACACCTTC,TRBJ1-2,TRBD1,NA,TRBV7-3
CATSRDQGTGFGYTF,TGTGCCACCAGCAGAGATCAGGGGACAGGGTTTGGCTACACCTTC,TRBJ1-2,TRBD1,NA,TRBV15
CASSYPQPTSGPTPLYEQYF,TGTGCCAGCAGTTACCCCCAACCGACTAGCGGCCCCACCCCCCTCTACGAGCAGTACTTC,TRBJ2-7,TRBD2,NA,TRBV6-2/TRBV6-3
CASSSGIFTDTQYF,TGTGCCAGCTCGTCCGGGATTTTCACAGATACGCAGTATTTT,TRBJ2-3,NA,NA,TRBV6-5
CASSLAWGSTGELFF,TGTGCCAGCAGCTTAGCGTGGGGCAGCACCGGGGAGCTGTTTTTT,TRBJ2-2,NA,NA,TRBV7-2
CAWRWTGTNEKLFF,TGTGCCTGGAGGTGGACAGGAACTAATGAAAAACTGTTTTTT,TRBJ1-4,TRBD1,NA,TRBV30
CSVWTGGLTEAFF,TGCAGCGTTTGGACAGGCGGTCTTACTGAAGCTTTCTTT,TRBJ1-1,TRBD1,NA,TRBV29-1
CASSLYGAIGAGPYEQYF,TGTGCCAGCAGCTTATATGGTGCGATCGGAGCGGGGCCCTACGAGCAGTACTTC,TRBJ2-7,TRBD2,NA,TRBV7-2
CASSQPPGQDTYEQYF,TGCGCCAGCAGCCAGCCTCCGGGACAGGACACCTACGAGCAGTACTTC,TRBJ2-7,TRBD1,NA,TRBV4-1
CASSQGIAGGRGDTQYF,TGTGCCAGCAGCCAAGGGATAGCGGGGGGCCGGGGAGATACGCAGTATTTT,TRBJ2-3,TRBD2,NA,TRBV4-2
CASNSGRAVAGELFF,TGCGCCAGCAATAGCGGGAGGGCGGTGGCCGGGGAGCTGTTTTTT,TRBJ2-2,TRBD2,once,TRBV10-2
CAWTQSGGSPLHF,TGTGCCTGGACCCAATCGGGGGGTTCACCCCTCCACTTT,TRBJ1-6,NA,NA,TRBV30
CASSQGLADNEQFF,TGCGCCAGCAGCCAAGGTCTAGCGGACAATGAGCAGTTCTTC,TRBJ2-1,TRBD2,NA,TRBV4-3
CAWSGTGLRERYGYTF,TGTGCCTGGAGTGGGACAGGGCTGCGAGAGCGCTATGGCTACACCTTC,TRBJ1-2,TRBD1,NA,TRBV30
CASSPGATGAYEQYF,TGTGCCAGCAGTCCCGGGGCGACAGGGGCCTACGAGCAGTACTTC,TRBJ2-7,TRBD1,NA,TRBV6-2/TRBV6-3
CSVEARPPGVNYGYTF,TGCAGCGTTGAAGCTCGACCCCCGGGGGTTAACTATGGCTACACCTTC,TRBJ1-2,NA,once,TRBV29-1
CASAILATNEKLFF,TGTGCCAGCGCGATTCTAGCAACTAATGAAAAACTGTTTTTT,TRBJ1-4,NA,NA,TRBV7-9
CASSLDWRGRRTEAFF,TGTGCCAGCAGCTTAGATTGGAGGGGGCGTAGGACTGAAGCTTTCTTT,TRBJ1-1,TRBD1,NA,TRBV11-2
CASRPSGLAEYNEQFF,TGTGCCAGCCGCCCGTCGGGACTAGCGGAATACAATGAGCAGTTCTTC,TRBJ2-1,TRBD2,NA,TRBV19
CASSSQTSGVLSEQFF,TGTGCCAGCAGCTCTCAGACTAGCGGGGTGTTGAGTGAGCAGTTCTTC,TRBJ2-1,TRBD2,NA,TRBV9
CASSRRTVLYEKLFF,TGTGCCAGCAGCCGTCGGACAGTTCTTTATGAAAAACTGTTTTTT,TRBJ1-4,NA,NA,TRBV3-1/TRBV3-2
CASSSRRGANSPLHF,TGTGCCAGCAGCTCCCGACGGGGAGCTAATTCACCCCTCCACTTT,TRBJ1-6,NA,NA,TRBV7-2
CASSGLQGAGEKLFF,TGTGCCAGCAGTGGATTACAGGGGGCAGGGGAAAAACTGTTTTTT,TRBJ1-4,TRBD1,NA,TRBV27
CASSGRTRSDTQYF,TGTGCCAGCAGTGGTCGGACTAGGTCAGATACGCAGTATTTT,TRBJ2-3,TRBD2,NA,TRBV2
CASRPGQRNTEAFF,TGTGCCAGTAGACCGGGACAGAGGAACACTGAAGCTTTCTTT,TRBJ1-1,TRBD1,NA,TRBV28
CASRHTVFSPFTWLFF,TGTGCAAGTCGCCATACAGTGTTCTCCCCTTTTACGTGGCTGTTTTTT,TRBJ2-2,NA,once,TRBV12-2
CASSATTGLWTGELFF,TGTGCCAGCAGCGCCACGACAGGGTTGTGGACCGGGGAGCTGTTTTTT,TRBJ2-2,TRBD1,few,TRBV9
CASSSTPGVVNSPLHF,TGTGCCAGCAGCTCCACCCCAGGGGTGGTAAATTCACCCCTCCACTTT,TRBJ1-6,NA,NA,TRBV11-2
CASSSSYIGGRDSPLHF,TGTGCCAGCAGCTCTAGTTATATAGGGGGCCGCGACTCACCCCTCCACTTT,TRBJ1-6,TRBD1,NA,TRBV3-1/TRBV3-2
CASRTGQPNEQFF,TGTGCCAGCAGGACCGGACAGCCCAATGAGCAGTTCTTC,TRBJ2-1,NA,NA,TRBV28
CASSYLTFLSGTDTQYF,TGTGCCAGCAGCTACCTTACATTTTTATCGGGGACAGATACGCAGTATTTT,TRBJ2-3,NA,NA,TRBV7-2
CATSRDRVGQGAFGELFF,TGTGCCACCAGCAGAGATCGGGTGGGGCAGGGGGCTTTCGGGGAGCTGTTTTTT,TRBJ2-2,TRBD1,NA,TRBV15
CASSPGGGAHGYTF,TGTGCCAGCAGCCCCGGCGGGGGGGCACATGGCTACACCTTC,TRBJ1-2,NA,NA,TRBV27
CASSQNRGADTEAFF,TGTGCCAGCAGCCAGAACAGGGGAGCTGACACTGAAGCTTTCTTT,TRBJ1-1,TRBD1,NA,TRBV4-2
CASSQDWTGEKPQHF,TGCGCCAGCAGCCAAGATTGGACAGGGGAGAAGCCCCAGCATTTT,TRBJ1-5,TRBD1,NA,TRBV4-1
CASSPRTGSRVEGVEQFF,TGTGCCAGCAGCCCGAGGACAGGGTCACGCGTTGAGGGGGTCGAGCAGTTCTTC,TRBJ2-1,TRBD1,NA,TRBV7-2
CASSGGGFNEQFF,TGCGCCAGCAGCGGAGGCGGGTTCAATGAGCAGTTCTTC,TRBJ2-1,NA,NA,TRBV5-1
CASSSGQGQPQHF,TGTGCCAGCAGTTCGGGTCAGGGTCAGCCCCAGCATTTT,TRBJ1-5,NA,NA,TRBV28
CATTDSSNEQYF,TGTGCCACTACCGACTCCTCCAACGAGCAGTACTTC,TRBJ2-7,NA,few,TRBV10-3
CASSLDIGTAGNTIYF,TGCGCCAGCAGCTTGGACATCGGGACAGCTGGAAACACCATATATTTT,TRBJ1-3,TRBD1,NA,TRBV5-1
CASSPRQGMGTEAFF,TGTGCCAGCAGCCCCCGACAGGGGATGGGCACTGAAGCTTTCTTT,TRBJ1-1,TRBD1,NA,TRBV7-2
CASSGTSTGNYGYTF,TGTGCCAGCAGTGGTACCTCCACGGGTAACTATGGCTACACCTTC,TRBJ1-2,NA,NA,TRBV28
CASTHLLAHEGEKLFF,TGTGCCAGCACCCACCTGTTGGCGCACGAGGGCGAAAAACTGTTTTTT,TRBJ1-4,NA,NA,TRBV7-9